This note documents a single T cell receptor beta chain sequence. This sample was included in a study of blood T cell repertoires in COVID-19. Overall study context: Samples representing acute and convalescent COVID-19 were sourced from the United States, Italy and Spain. From T cells, B-cell-depleted T cells, or PBMCs came the material, which was cDNA or gDNA.

Measured with immunoSEQ multiplex PCR; TCRdb has only the in-frame clones, and not every one. The sample lists some 180,000 clones; roughly 76% were seen once. The junction had 7 bases not matched to a gene; V was cut back by 4 bases and J by 6 bases. Germline lookup yields CDR1 MDHEN and CDR2 SYDVKM. This CDR3 is 15 amino acids long. This chain uses TRBV28 with TRBJ1-4, with 8 bases matching TRBD1. This receptor was identified in a woman aged 45-65 years with active or convalescent COVID-19. The sample taken for sequencing was peripheral blood. The CDR3: CASSSTGAEYEKLFF. In nucleotides, the CDR3 is TGTGCCAGCAGTTCGACAGGGGCTGAGTATGAAAAACTGTTTTTT.